This T cell receptor beta chain was observed in a study of blood T cell repertoires in COVID-19. Study in general: Samples representing acute and convalescent COVID-19 were sourced from the United States, Italy and Spain. In each case, the material was cDNA or gDNA derived from T cells, B-cell-depleted T cells, or PBMCs.

In the source study's methods: Amplification of reference gene primers provided the estimated nucleated cell counts. Here immunoSEQ multiplex PCR was the method, and the copy in TCRdb shows in-frame clones only, minus some. Clone size and the V and J calls come from that table; the DNA yielded D and trimming. This table has 150,000 to 200,000 clones, approximately 86% appearing once. This clone was detected once. Germline assignment: CDR1 SGHTA and CDR2 FQGNSA. The ends were cut back, 1 base at V and 6 bases at J, with 10 bases in the middle. The CDR3 length is 15 residues. The TCR was taken from a man aged 70 or older with acute or convalescent COVID-19. V and J are TRBV7-2 and TRBJ1-6; the D gene is possibly TRBD1 (6 bases). The sequencing input was peripheral blood. The CDR3 DNA follows: TGTGCCAGCAGCTTAGGGGGGGGCCGTAATTCACCCCTCCACTTT. Residues: CASSLGGGRNSPLHF.